The next 21 T cell receptor beta chains were all read from a single sample in a study of monozygotic twins with inflammatory bowel disease. From its re-call of the 5' RACE reads, TCRdb lists each CDR3 protein once, without DNA. The ten top clones account for 7.5% to 9.5%, within a sample of 200,000 to 250,000 distinct CDR3 sequences. Sequencing was done on a sample of blood. Receptor source: a human donor with ulcerative colitis or Crohn's disease, or a healthy co-twin of an affected twin (not recorded which).

The rearrangement links TRBV28 to TRBJ2-7; there is no DNA to check the TCRdb D call of TRBD1. Per germline, CDR1 MDHEN and CDR2 SYDVKM. The CDR3 has 13 residues. This CDR3 is CASRSHGSYEQYF. The full variable domain, rest sourced from reference TRBV28 and TRBJ2-7, is DVKVTQSSRYLVKRTGEKVFLECVQDMDHENMFWYRQDPGLGLRLIYFSYDVKMKEKGDIPEGYSVSREKKERFSLILESASTNQTSMYLCASRSHGSYEQYFGPGTRLTVT.

The genes are TRBV5-1 and TRBJ2-3; TCRdb's D gene call, TRBD2, goes unchecked for lack of DNA. CDR1 and CDR2 (germline): SGHRS, YFSETQ. The CDR3 runs to 14 residues. The CDR3 here is CASSRDFFTDTQYF.

This chain uses TRBV20-1 with TRBJ2-5; TCRdb picks TRBD1, but there is no DNA to check that call. The V gene's germline CDR1 is DFQATT and CDR2 SNEGSKA (reference sequence). The CDR3 runs 14 residues. CDR3 loop: CSAIPRAGGETQYF.

This chain joins TRBV6-1 and TRBJ1-5; without DNA, the TCRdb call of TRBD1 cannot be checked. The CDR3 length is 18 residues. Germline V gene sequence: CDR1 MNHNS, CDR2 SASEGT. The CDR3 sequence: CASSESGTGGGSNQPQHF.

The V call is TRBV19, the J call TRBJ2-2; TCRdb reports TRBD1, a call that lacks DNA to check it against. The germline V gene encodes CDR1 LNHDA and CDR2 SQIVND (reference sequence). The length of the CDR3 is 16 residues. The CDR3 sequence is CASSPQGQSDTGELFF.

This chain links TRBV20-1 with TRBJ2-1; TCRdb outputs TRBD1, but without DNA this stays unchecked. The germline CDR1 and CDR2 sequences are DFQATT and SNEGSKA (reference sequence). The CDR3 is made up of 15 amino acids. The CDR3 loop is CSALGGRASYNEQFF.

Here the CDR3 reads CASSSGAVQETQYF. This chain uses TRBV27 with TRBJ2-5; without DNA, the TCRdb call of TRBD1 cannot be checked. The CDR3 is 14 amino acids. Germline assignment: CDR1 MNHEY and CDR2 SMNVEV (reference sequence).

V is TRBV7-9 and J is TRBJ1-2; with no DNA, the TCRdb D assignment of TRBD1 cannot be verified. The CDR3 contains 12 residues. Germline-derived CDR1 and CDR2 are SEHNR and FQNEAQ (reference sequence). The CDR3 is CASSNTGQGYTF. Variable domain in full (rest from reference TRBV7-9 and TRBJ1-2): DTGVSQNPRHKITKRGQNVTFRCDPISEHNRLYWYRQTLGQGPEFLTYFQNEAQLEKSRLLSDRFSAERPKGSFSTLEIQRTEQGDSAMYLCASSNTGQGYTFGSGTRLTVV.

The gene calls are TRBV3-1 and TRBJ2-1; TCRdb proposes TRBD2, but this gene call is untestable without DNA. The CDR3 is made up of 16 amino acids. Germline V lookup: CDR1 LGHDT, CDR2 YNNKEL (reference sequence). CDR3 sequence: CASSPSSGGANNEQFF.

The chain recombines TRBV7-2 with TRBJ2-5; there is no DNA to check the TCRdb D call of TRBD1. The CDR3 contains 16 residues. CDR1 and CDR2 from the germline V gene are SGHTA and FQGNSA. The CDR3 sequence: CASSLASGAQGETQYF.

This sequence joins TRBV7-2 and TRBJ2-7; TCRdb's D call of TRBD1 is untestable without DNA. Germline lookup yields CDR1 SGHTA and CDR2 FQGNSA. The CDR3 contains 14 residues. The CDR3 sequence is CASNPRPGGYEQYF.

J is TRBJ2-2 and V is TRBV18; as DNA is missing, the TRBD1 call by TCRdb cannot be tested. The length of the CDR3 is 14 residues. CDR1 is KGHSH, CDR2 LQKENI, per germline. The CDR3 sequence is CASSARGNTGELFF.

The rearrangement links TRBV20-1 to TRBJ2-7; TCRdb reports TRBD1, a call that lacks DNA to check it against. The CDR3 spans 12 residues. The germline CDR1 and CDR2 sequences are DFQATT and SNEGSKA (reference sequence). The chain's CDR3 is CSAPDRGTEQYF.

V usage is TRBV5-6 and J usage is TRBJ2-7. The CDR3 covers 11 residues. The germline CDR1 and CDR2 sequences are SGHDT and YYEEEE. CDR3 region: CASSFRREQYF.

The chain combines TRBV10-3 with TRBJ2-7. Germline V lookup: CDR1 ENHRY, CDR2 SYGVKD. There are 13 residues in the CDR3. Here the CDR3 reads CAISFGTPYEQYF.

This chain links TRBV5-4 with TRBJ2-4. The germline CDR1 and CDR2 sequences are SGHNT and YYREEE (reference sequence). The CDR3 consists of 13 residues. The CDR3: CASSSSLGNIQYF.

The rearrangement links TRBV5-1 to TRBJ2-7; TCRdb's assignment of TRBD1 cannot be checked, as there is no DNA. Germline values: CDR1 SGHRS, CDR2 YFSETQ. CDR3 length equals 13 residues. The CDR3 region is CASSTGQSYEQYF.

V is TRBV7-3 and J is TRBJ2-7; TCRdb's assignment of TRBD2 cannot be checked, as there is no DNA. CDR1 SGHTA and CDR2 FQGTGA come from the germline V gene. The CDR3 extends over 15 amino acids. The chain's CDR3 is CASSSGLAVSYEQYF.

The chain links TRBV5-4 to TRBJ2-3; no DNA is available, so the TRBD2 call from TCRdb remains unchecked. The germline V gene encodes CDR1 SGHNT and CDR2 YYREEE (reference sequence). This CDR3 spans 12 amino acids. CDR3: CASSFSRDTQYF.

The rearrangement uses TRBV9 and TRBJ2-6; there is no DNA to check the TCRdb D call of TRBD1. CDR1 is SGDLS and CDR2 is YYNGEE in the germline V gene. This CDR3 has 16 residues. CDR3 residues: CASSVGQDLWANVLTF.

The V and J genes are TRBV12-3 or TRBV12-4 and TRBJ1-1; checking the TCRdb D call of TRBD1 is not possible without DNA. The CDR3 is 16 residues long. CDR3 protein: CASSLDRGFLNTEAFF.